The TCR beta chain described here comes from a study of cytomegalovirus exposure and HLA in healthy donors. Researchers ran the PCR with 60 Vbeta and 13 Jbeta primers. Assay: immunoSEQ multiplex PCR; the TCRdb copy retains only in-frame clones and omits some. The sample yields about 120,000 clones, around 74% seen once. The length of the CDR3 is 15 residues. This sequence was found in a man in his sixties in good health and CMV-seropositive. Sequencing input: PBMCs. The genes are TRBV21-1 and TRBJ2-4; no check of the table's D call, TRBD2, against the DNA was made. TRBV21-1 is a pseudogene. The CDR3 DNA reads TGTGCCAGCAGCACGGTCGACTTAGCCAAAAACATTCAGTACTTC. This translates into CASSTVDLAKNIQYF.